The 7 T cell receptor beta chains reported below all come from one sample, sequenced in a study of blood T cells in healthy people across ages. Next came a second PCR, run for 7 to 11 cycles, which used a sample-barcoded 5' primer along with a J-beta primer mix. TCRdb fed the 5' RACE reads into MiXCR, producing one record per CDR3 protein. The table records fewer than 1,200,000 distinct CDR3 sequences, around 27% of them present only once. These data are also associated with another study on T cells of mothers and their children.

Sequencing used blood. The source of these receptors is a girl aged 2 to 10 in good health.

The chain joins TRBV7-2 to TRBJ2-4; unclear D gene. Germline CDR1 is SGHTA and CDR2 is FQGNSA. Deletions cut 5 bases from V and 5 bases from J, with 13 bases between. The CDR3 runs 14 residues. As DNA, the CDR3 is TGTGCCAGCAGCCGCGACCCCTACGAAAACATTCAGTACTTC. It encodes CASSRDPYENIQYF.

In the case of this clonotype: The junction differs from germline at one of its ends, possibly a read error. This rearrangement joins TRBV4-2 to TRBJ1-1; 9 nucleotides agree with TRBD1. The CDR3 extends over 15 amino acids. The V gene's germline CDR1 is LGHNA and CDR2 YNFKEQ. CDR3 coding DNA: TGTGCCAGCGGCCACCTACAGGGGGCGAACACTGAAGCTTTCTTT. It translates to CASGHLQGANTEAFF.

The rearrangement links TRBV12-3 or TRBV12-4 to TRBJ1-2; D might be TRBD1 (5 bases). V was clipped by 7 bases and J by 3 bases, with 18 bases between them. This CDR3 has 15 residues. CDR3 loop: CASIDQQGRDYGYTF. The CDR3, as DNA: TGTGCCAGCATAGATCAGCAGGGCCGGGACTATGGCTACACCTTC.

The CDR3 loop reads CASSPGDTIYEQYF. The CDR3 DNA is TGCGCCAGCAGCCCCGGGGACACGATTTACGAGCAGTACTTC. V usage is TRBV5-1 and J usage is TRBJ2-7; maybe TRBD1 (6 bases). The CDR3 has 14 amino acids. V dropped 4 bases and J dropped 4 bases, with 15 bases sitting between them. Germline-derived CDR1 and CDR2 are SGHRS and YFSETQ.

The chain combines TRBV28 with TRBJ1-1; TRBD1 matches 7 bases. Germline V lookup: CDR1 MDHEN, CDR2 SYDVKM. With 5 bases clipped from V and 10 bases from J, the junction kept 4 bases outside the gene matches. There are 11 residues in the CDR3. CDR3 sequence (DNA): TGTGCCAGCAGTGACAGGGTCAGAGCTTTCTTT. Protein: CASSDRVRAFF.

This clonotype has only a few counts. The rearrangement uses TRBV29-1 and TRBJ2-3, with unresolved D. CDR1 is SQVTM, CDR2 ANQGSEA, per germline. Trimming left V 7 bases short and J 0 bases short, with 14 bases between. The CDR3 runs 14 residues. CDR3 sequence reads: CSASTMRSTDTQYF. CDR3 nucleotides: TGCAGCGCTTCCACCATGCGTAGCACAGATACGCAGTATTTT.

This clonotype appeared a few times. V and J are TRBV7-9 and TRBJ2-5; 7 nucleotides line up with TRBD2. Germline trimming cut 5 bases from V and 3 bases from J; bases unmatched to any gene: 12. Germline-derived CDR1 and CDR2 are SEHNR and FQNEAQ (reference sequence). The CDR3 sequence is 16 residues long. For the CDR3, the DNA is TGTGCCAGCAGCCGCCTTATGGCGGGACTAAAAGAGACCCAGTACTTC. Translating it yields CASSRLMAGLKETQYF.